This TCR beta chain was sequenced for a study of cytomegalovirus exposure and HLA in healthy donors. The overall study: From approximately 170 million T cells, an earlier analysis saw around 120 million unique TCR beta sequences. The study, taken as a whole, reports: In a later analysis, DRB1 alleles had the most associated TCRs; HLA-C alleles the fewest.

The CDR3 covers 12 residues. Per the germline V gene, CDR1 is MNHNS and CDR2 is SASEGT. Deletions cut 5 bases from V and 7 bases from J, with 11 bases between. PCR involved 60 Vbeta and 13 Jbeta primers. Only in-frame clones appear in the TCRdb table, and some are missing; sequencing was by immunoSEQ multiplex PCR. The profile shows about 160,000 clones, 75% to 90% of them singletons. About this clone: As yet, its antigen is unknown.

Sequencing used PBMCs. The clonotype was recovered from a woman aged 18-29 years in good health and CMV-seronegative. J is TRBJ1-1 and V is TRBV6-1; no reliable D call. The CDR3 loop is CASSNRPGEAFF. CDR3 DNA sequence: TGTGCCAGCAGTAACCGCCCGGGTGAAGCTTTCTTT.